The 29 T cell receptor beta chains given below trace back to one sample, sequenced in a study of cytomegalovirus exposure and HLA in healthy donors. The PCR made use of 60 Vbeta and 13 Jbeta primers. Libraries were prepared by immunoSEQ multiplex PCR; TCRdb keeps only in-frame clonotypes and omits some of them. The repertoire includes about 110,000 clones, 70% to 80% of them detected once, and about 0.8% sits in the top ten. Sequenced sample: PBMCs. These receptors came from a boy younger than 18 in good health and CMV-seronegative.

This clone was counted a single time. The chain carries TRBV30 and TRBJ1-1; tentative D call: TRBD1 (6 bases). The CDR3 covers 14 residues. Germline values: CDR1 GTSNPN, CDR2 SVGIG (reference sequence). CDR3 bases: TGTGCTTACACTCCCAGGGGCCAGAACACTGAAGCTTTCTTT. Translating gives CAYTPRGQNTEAFF.

The DNA for the CDR3 is TGTGCCAGCAGCCCGGGGTCCTATCTTGGAAACACCATATATTTT. Protein sequence: CASSPGSYLGNTIYF. J is TRBJ1-3 and V is TRBV9; no clear D. The CDR3 has 15 amino acids. Trimming took off 4 bases at V and 3 bases at J, with 14 bases between the two ends. Germline-derived CDR1 and CDR2 are SGDLS and YYNGEE.

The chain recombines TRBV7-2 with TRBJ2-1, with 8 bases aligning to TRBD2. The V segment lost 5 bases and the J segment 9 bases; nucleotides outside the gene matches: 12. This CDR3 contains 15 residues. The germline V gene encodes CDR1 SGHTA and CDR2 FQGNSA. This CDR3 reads CASSQRGGRDSEQFF. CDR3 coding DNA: TGTGCCAGCAGCCAACGGGGGGGGCGGGATAGTGAGCAGTTCTTC.

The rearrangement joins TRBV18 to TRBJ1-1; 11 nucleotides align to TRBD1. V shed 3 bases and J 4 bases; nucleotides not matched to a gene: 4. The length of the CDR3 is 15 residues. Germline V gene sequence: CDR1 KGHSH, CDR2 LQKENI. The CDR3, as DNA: TGTGCCAGCTCACCCCGGACAGGGGGCATCACTGAAGCTTTCTTT. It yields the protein CASSPRTGGITEAFF.

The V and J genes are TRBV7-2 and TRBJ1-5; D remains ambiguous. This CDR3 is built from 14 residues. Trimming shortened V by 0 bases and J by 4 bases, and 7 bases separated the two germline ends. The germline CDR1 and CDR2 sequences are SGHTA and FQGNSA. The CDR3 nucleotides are TGTGCCAGCAGCTTAGCTCCGGAGAATCAGCCCCAGCATTTT. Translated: CASSLAPENQPQHF.

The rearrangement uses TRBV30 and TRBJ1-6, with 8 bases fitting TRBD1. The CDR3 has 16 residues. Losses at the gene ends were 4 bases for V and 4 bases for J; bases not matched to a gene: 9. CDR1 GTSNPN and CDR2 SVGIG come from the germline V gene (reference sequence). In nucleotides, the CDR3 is TGTGCCTGGATGTTGACAGGGGCTTCGTATAATTCACCCCTCCACTTT. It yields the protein CAWMLTGASYNSPLHF.

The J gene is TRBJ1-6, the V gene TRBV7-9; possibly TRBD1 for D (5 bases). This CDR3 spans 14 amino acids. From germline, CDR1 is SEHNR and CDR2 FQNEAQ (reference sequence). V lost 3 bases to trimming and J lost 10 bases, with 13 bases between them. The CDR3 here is CASSFGQGLSPLHF. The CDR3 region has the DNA TGTGCCAGCAGCTTTGGTCAGGGCCTATCACCCCTCCACTTT.

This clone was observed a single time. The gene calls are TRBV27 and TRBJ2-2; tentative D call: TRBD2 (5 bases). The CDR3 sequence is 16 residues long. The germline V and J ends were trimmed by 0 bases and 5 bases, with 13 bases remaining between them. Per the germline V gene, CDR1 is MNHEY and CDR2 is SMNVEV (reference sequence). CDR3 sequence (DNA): TGTGCCAGCAGTTTATCGATAGCGAGGTCGACCGGGGAGCTGTTTTTT. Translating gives CASSLSIARSTGELFF.

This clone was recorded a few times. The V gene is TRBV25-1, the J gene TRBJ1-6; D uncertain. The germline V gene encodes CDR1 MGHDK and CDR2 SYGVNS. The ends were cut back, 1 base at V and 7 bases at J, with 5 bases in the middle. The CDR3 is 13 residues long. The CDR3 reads CASSESQNSPLHF. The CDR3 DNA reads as TGTGCCAGCAGTGAATCTCAGAATTCACCCCTCCACTTT.

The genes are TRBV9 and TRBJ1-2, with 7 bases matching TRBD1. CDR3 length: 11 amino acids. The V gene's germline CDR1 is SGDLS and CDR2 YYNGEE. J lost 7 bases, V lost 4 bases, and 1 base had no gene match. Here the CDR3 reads CASSSGGGYTF. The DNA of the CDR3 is TGTGCCAGCAGCTCAGGGGGTGGCTACACCTTC.

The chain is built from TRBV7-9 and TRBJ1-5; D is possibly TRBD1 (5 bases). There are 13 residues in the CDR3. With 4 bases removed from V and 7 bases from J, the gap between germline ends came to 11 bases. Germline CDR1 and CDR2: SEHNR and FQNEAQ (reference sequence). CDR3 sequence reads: CASSSQGNQPQHF. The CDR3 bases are TGTGCCAGCAGCTCGCAGGGTAACCAGCCCCAGCATTTT.

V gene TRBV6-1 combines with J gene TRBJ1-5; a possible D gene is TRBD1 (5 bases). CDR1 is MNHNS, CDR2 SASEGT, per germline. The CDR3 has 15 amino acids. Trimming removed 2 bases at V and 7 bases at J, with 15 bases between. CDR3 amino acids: CASSEYGGTGQPQHF. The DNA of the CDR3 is TGTGCCAGCAGTGAATATGGAGGGACGGGCCAGCCCCAGCATTTT.

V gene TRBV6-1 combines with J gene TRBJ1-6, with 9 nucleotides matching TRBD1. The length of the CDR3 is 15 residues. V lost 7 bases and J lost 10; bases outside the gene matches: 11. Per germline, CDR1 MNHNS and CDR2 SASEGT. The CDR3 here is CASNRVRTGDSPLHF. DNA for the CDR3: TGTGCCAGCAATAGGGTGAGGACAGGGGACTCACCCCTCCACTTT.

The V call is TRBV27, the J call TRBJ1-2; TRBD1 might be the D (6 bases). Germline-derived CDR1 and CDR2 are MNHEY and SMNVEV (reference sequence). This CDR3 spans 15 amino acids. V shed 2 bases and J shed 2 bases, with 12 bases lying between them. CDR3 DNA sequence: TGTGCCAGCAGTTTACAAGGGCAGGGGAACTATGGCTACACCTTC. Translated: CASSLQGQGNYGYTF.

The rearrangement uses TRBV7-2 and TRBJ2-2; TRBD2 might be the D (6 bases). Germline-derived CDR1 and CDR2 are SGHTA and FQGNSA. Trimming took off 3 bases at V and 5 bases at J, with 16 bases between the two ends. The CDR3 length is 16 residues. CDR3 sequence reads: CASSFPRLGITGELFF. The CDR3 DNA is TGTGCCAGCAGCTTCCCGAGACTAGGAATAACCGGGGAGCTGTTTTTT.

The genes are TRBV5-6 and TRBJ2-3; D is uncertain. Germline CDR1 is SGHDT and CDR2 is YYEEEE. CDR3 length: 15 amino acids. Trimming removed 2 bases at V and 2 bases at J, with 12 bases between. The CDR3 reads CASSFGLANTDTQYF. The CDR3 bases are TGTGCCAGCAGCTTTGGGCTCGCTAACACAGATACGCAGTATTTT.

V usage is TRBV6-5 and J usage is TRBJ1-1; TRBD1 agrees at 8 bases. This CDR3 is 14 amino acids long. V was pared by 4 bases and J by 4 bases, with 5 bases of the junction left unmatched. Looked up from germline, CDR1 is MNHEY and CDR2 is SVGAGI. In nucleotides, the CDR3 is TGTGCCAGCAGTTTGACAGGGGTCATCACTGAAGCTTTCTTT. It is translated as CASSLTGVITEAFF.

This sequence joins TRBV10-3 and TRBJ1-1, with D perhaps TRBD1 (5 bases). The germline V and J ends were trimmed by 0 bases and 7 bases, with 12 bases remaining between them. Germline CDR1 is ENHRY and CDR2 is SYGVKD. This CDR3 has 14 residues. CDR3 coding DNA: TGTGCCATCAGTGAGTCGGGGACTGCCCGTGAAGCTTTCTTT. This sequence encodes CAISESGTAREAFF.

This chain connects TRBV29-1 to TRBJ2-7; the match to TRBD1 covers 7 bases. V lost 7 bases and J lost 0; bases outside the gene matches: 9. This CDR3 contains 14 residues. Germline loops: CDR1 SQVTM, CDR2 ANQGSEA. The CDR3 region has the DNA TGCAGCGCCTTCGGACAGGCAACCTCCTACGAGCAGTACTTC. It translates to CSAFGQATSYEQYF.

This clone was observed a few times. The CDR3 DNA follows: TGTGCCAGCGTTGGAGACCCCGCACAGCCCCAGCATTTT. It codes for CASVGDPAQPQHF. J is TRBJ1-5 and V is TRBV2; D remains unclear. Per the germline V gene, CDR1 is SNHLY and CDR2 is FYNNEI. Deletions cut 8 bases from V and 7 bases from J, with 15 bases between. This CDR3 is 13 amino acids long.

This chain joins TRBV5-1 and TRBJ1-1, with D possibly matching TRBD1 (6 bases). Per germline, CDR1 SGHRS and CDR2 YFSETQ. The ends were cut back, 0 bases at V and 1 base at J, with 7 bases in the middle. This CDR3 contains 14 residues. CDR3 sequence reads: CASSLADRNTEAFF. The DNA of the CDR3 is TGCGCCAGCAGCTTGGCGGACAGGAACACTGAAGCTTTCTTT.

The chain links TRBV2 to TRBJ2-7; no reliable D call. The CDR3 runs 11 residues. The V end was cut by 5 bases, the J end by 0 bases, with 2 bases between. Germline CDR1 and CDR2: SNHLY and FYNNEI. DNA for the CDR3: TGTGCCAGCAGTCTCTCCTACGAGCAGTACTTC. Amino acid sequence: CASSLSYEQYF.

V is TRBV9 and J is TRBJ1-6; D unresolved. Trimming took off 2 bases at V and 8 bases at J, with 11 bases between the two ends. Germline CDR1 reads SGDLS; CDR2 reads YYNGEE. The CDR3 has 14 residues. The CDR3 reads CASSVRHTDSPLHF. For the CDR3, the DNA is TGTGCCAGCAGCGTTAGACACACGGATTCACCCCTCCACTTT.

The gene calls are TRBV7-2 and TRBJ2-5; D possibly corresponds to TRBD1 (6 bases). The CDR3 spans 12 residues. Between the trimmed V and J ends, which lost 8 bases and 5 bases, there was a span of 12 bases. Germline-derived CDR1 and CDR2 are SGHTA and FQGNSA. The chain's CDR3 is CASEQGEETQYF. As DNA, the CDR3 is TGTGCCAGCGAACAGGGCGAGGAGACCCAGTACTTC.

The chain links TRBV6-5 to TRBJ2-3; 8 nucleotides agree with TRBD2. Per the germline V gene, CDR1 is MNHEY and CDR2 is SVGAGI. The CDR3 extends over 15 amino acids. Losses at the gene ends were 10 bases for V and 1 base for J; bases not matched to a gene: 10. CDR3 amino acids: CATARGGFGTDTQYF. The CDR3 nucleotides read TGTGCCACCGCTCGGGGGGGTTTTGGCACAGATACGCAGTATTTT.

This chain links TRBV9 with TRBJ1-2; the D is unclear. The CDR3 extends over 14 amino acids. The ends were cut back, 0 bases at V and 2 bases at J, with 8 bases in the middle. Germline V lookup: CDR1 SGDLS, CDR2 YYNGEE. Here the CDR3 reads CASSVVPRNYGYTF. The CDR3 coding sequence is TGTGCCAGCAGCGTAGTGCCGAGGAACTATGGCTACACCTTC.

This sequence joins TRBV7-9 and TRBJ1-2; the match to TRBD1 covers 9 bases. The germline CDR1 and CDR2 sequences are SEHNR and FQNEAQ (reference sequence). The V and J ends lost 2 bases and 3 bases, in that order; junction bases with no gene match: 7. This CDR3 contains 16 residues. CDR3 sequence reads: CASSLPRRTGDYGYTF. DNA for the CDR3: TGTGCCAGCAGCTTACCCCGACGGACAGGGGACTATGGCTACACCTTC.

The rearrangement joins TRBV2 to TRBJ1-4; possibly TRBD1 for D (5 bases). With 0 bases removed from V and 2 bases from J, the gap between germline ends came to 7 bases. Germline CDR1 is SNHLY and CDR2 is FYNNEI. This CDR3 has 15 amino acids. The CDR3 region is CASSEARGTNEKLFF. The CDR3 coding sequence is TGTGCCAGCAGTGAAGCGCGGGGGACTAATGAAAAACTGTTTTTT. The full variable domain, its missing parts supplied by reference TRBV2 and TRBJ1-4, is EPEVTQTPSHQVTQMGQEVILRCVPISNHLYFYWYRQILGQKVEFLVSFYNNEISEKSEIFDDQFSVERPDGSNFTLKIRSTKLEDSAMYFCASSEARGTNEKLFFGSGTQLSVL.

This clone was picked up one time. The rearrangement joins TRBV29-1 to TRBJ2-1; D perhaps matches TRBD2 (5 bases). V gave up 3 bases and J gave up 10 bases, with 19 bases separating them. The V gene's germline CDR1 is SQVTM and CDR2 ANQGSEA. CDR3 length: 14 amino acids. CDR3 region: CSVDEGLPQSEQFF. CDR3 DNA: TGCAGCGTTGATGAAGGACTCCCTCAGTCGGAGCAGTTCTTC.